The present T cell receptor beta chain was sequenced within a study of T cell changes during pregnancy in multiple sclerosis (dated 2019 in TCRdb). Study-wide context: Changes in the T cell repertoire over the course of pregnancy were examined in this study in women with multiple sclerosis.

Library creation used the immunoSEQ multiplex PCR assay. What TCRdb holds here is the immuneACCESS table cut down to in-frame rearrangements. Part of the clones is not present; checked against another copy, under half of the missing clones reflect an unresolved V gene, and the others are unexplained. The sample table lists 39,000 or so clones, about nine tenths of them with a count of one. 9% to 13% of the sample is held by the ten biggest clonotypes. Remarks on this clone: Its antigen has not been determined. Nothing much larger sits one base from this clone, and base qualities are not available.

The CDR3 runs 13 residues from the cysteine to the phenylalanine. Only the CDR3 region is kept as DNA, spanning 39 bases read in frame from base 1. V has 5 bases trimmed and J has 4 bases trimmed; junction bases matching no gene number 4. The germline V gene encodes CDR1 SGHNT and CDR2 YYREEE (reference sequence). The source is a female donor with multiple sclerosis, enrolled in a pregnancy study. The chain is encoded by TRBV5-4 joined to TRBJ2-5; a stretch of 8 junction bases matches TRBD2. Sequenced material: CD8+ T cells from peripheral blood mononuclear cells, taken after pregnancy. The sequence in DNA is TGTGCCAGCAGTCGGGGGGGGGTAGAGACCCAGTACTTC. Its translation is CASSRGGVETQYF. The entire variable domain, with the stretches around the CDR3 drawn from the reference TRBV5-4 and TRBJ2-5 proteins, is ETGVTQSPTHLIKTRGQQVTLRCSSQSGHNTVSWYQQALGQGPQFIFQYYREEENGRGNFPPRFSGLQFPNYSSELNVNALELDDSALYLCASSRGGVETQYFGPGTRLLVL.